This TCR beta chain was identified during a study of shared T cell receptors in the human thymus. Germline V lookup: CDR1 MNHEY, CDR2 SMNVEV (reference sequence). V lost 6 bases and J lost 5, with 10 bases in between. The CDR3 has 12 residues. This clone was found once. Profiling relied on immunoSEQ multiplex PCR, and the TCRdb table lists in-frame clones only, not all of them. The repertoire holds 700,000 to 750,000 clones, over 75% seen once, with about 0.0098% in the top ten. These records were also assigned to another study, of human thymus T cells. This second study says: Healthy Finnish infants undergoing corrective surgery for congenital heart defects provided the donor material. Among thymic and blood repertoires, usage of V and J genes appeared biased.

V gene TRBV27 combines with J gene TRBJ2-5; D unclear. This TCR was recovered from a girl less than two years old with a congenital heart defect. Source material: thymocytes. CDR3 DNA sequence: TGTGCCAGCAGCCACAATGTGGAGACCCAGTACTTC. Its protein product is CASSHNVETQYF.